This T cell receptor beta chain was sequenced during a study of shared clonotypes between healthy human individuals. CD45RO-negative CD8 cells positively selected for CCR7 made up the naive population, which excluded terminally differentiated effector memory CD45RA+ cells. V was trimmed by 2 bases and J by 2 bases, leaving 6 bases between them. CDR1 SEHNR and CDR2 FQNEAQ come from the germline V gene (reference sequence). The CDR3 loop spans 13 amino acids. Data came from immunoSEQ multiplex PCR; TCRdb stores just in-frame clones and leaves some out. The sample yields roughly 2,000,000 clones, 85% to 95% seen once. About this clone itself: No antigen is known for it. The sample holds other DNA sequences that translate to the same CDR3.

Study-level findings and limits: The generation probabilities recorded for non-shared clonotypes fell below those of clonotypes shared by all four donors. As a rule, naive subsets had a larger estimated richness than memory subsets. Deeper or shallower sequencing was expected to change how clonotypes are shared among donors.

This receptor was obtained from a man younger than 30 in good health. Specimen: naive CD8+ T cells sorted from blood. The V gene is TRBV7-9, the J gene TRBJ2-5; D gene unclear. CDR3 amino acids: CASSLQIQETQYF. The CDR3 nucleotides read TGTGCCAGCAGCTTACAGATACAAGAGACCCAGTACTTC.